This passage covers 27 T cell receptor beta chains from one sample sequenced in a study of blood T cell repertoires in COVID-19. Libraries were prepared by immunoSEQ multiplex PCR; TCRdb keeps only in-frame clonotypes and omits some of them. Counted here are about 62,000 clones, over 75% occurring once; the ten biggest clones make up over 0.95%. The specimen sequenced was peripheral blood. These receptors were collected from an older woman with acute or convalescent COVID-19.

The chain recombines TRBV27 with TRBJ1-2; 12 bases map to TRBD1. J was trimmed by 4 bases and V by 4 bases; bases with no gene match: 10. This CDR3 is 17 amino acids long. Germline values: CDR1 MNHEY, CDR2 SMNVEV (reference sequence). The CDR3 region has the DNA TGTGCCAGCAGTTCGACCGGGACAGGGGGCAGTGGCTATGGCTACACCTTC. This codes for CASSSTGTGGSGYGYTF.

The J gene is TRBJ2-1, the V gene TRBV29-1, with 10 nucleotides matching TRBD2. CDR3 size: 15 residues. Germline loops: CDR1 SQVTM, CDR2 ANQGSEA. The V segment lost 6 bases and the J segment 7 bases; nucleotides outside the gene matches: 12. The CDR3 DNA sequence: TGCAGCGTATCATTACATCTAGCGGGAGAAAATGAGCAGTTCTTC. Protein: CSVSLHLAGENEQFF.

The chain has TRBV6-1 and TRBJ2-5; D call uncertain. The CDR3 is 13 amino acids. Trimming cost V 1 base and J 5 bases, with 8 bases left between them. Germline V gives CDR1 MNHNS, CDR2 SASEGT. In DNA, the CDR3 is TGTGCCAGCAGTGAAGGGCTTAGCGAGACCCAGTACTTC. This sequence encodes CASSEGLSETQYF.

This chain joins TRBV25-1 and TRBJ1-6; 8 bases fit TRBD1. The CDR3 extends over 14 amino acids. The trim removed 5 bases at V and 9 bases at J, leaving 6 bases unmatched. Per germline, CDR1 MGHDK and CDR2 SYGVNS. The CDR3 region has the DNA TGTGCCAGCAGTCTAGAGGACAGGGTTTCACCCCTCCACTTT. It is translated as CASSLEDRVSPLHF.

The gene calls are TRBV19 and TRBJ2-5; maybe TRBD1 (6 bases). Germline V gives CDR1 LNHDA, CDR2 SQIVND (reference sequence). The CDR3 contains 14 residues. Trimming pared 4 bases from V and 1 base from J, leaving 10 bases between. The CDR3 here is CASSTGQFQETQYF. The CDR3 coding sequence is TGTGCCAGTAGTACTGGACAGTTCCAAGAGACCCAGTACTTC.

The chain is built from TRBV5-1 and TRBJ2-1; 7 bases map to TRBD1. Germline V gene sequence: CDR1 SGHRS, CDR2 YFSETQ. V lost 4 bases to trimming and J lost 3 bases; unmatched junction nucleotides: 7. The CDR3 sequence is 15 residues long. The CDR3 DNA reads as TGCGCCAGCAGCCCACGGACAGGCCGCTACAATGAGCAGTTCTTC. This sequence encodes CASSPRTGRYNEQFF.

This clone was observed once. The genes are TRBV9 and TRBJ2-2, with 10 bases fitting TRBD2. Trimming took 8 bases from V and 6 from J; bases not matched to a gene: 7. This CDR3 contains 14 residues. CDR1 is SGDLS and CDR2 is YYNGEE in the germline V gene. CDR3 amino acids: CASRTSGTSGELFF. The CDR3 DNA follows: TGTGCCAGTAGGACTAGCGGTACCTCCGGGGAGCTGTTTTTT. The full variable domain, in which reference TRBV9 and TRBJ2-2 provide the parts outside the CDR3, is DSGVTQTPKHLITATGQRVTLRCSPRSGDLSVYWYQQSLDQGLQFLIQYYNGEERAKGNILERFSAQQFPDLHSELNLSSLELGDSALYFCASRTSGTSGELFFGEGSRLTVL.

This rearrangement joins TRBV7-2 to TRBJ1-2; TRBD1 agrees at 7 bases. The germline gives CDR1 SGHTA, CDR2 FQGNSA. Trimming at V came to 5 bases and at J to 2 bases, leaving 5 bases not matched to a gene. This CDR3 has 14 amino acids. Here the CDR3 DNA reads TGTGCCAGCAGCGTGGACAGGAGAAACTATGGCTACACCTTC. The encoded protein is CASSVDRRNYGYTF.

This chain links TRBV7-2 with TRBJ1-1, with TRBD1 as a possible D gene (5 bases). This CDR3 has 13 amino acids. The germline CDR1 and CDR2 sequences are SGHTA and FQGNSA. Trimming shortened V by 5 bases and J by 5 bases, and 12 bases separated the two germline ends. Here the CDR3 DNA reads TGTGCCAGCAGCCCTACAGGATGGACTGAAGCTTTCTTT. Translation: CASSPTGWTEAFF.

The chain uses TRBV4-3 and TRBJ1-2; TRBD1 aligns across 11 bases. This CDR3 comprises 17 residues. Germline-derived CDR1 and CDR2 are LGHNA and YSLEER. V was pared by 0 bases and J by 6 bases, with 9 bases of the junction left unmatched. CDR3 sequence reads: CASSQDTGQGAPHGYTF. The CDR3 DNA follows: TGCGCCAGCAGCCAAGATACCGGACAGGGGGCGCCCCATGGCTACACCTTC.

This clone has just a few counts. CDR3 DNA sequence: TGTGCCAGCAGCCAAGATGCCGGGTTCGATCAGCCCCAGCATTTT. It translates to CASSQDAGFDQPQHF. V and J are TRBV3-1 (or the pseudogene TRBV3-2) and TRBJ1-5; D is unresolved. Germline V gives CDR1 LGHDT, CDR2 YNNKEL (reference sequence). V was cut by 0 bases and J by 5 bases, with 11 bases left in between. The CDR3 length is 15 residues.

The chain combines TRBV13 with TRBJ2-3, with TRBD1 matching over 9 bases. From germline, CDR1 is PRHDT and CDR2 FYEKMQ (reference sequence). The CDR3 covers 16 residues. V trimming: 5 bases; J trimming: 3 bases; junction bases outside the gene matches: 9. CDR3 loop: CASSPGTGRSTDTQYF. CDR3 bases: TGTGCCAGCAGCCCAGGGACAGGGAGGAGTACAGATACGCAGTATTTT. The complete variable domain, with remaining parts taken from reference TRBV13 and TRBJ2-3, reads AAGVIQSPRHLIKEKRETATLKCYPIPRHDTVYWYQQGPGQDPQFLISFYEKMQSDKGSIPDRFSAQQFSDYHSELNMSSLELGDSALYFCASSPGTGRSTDTQYFGPGTRLTVL.

This CDR3 reads CASSERQTNYGYTF. In DNA form, the CDR3 reads TGTGCCAGCAGTGAACGACAGACTAACTATGGCTACACCTTC. The rearrangement uses TRBV2 and TRBJ1-2; D is perhaps TRBD1 (5 bases). Germline CDR1 SNHLY, CDR2 FYNNEI. Trimming took 2 bases from V and 0 from J, leaving 7 bases between them. The CDR3 is 14 residues long.

The V call is TRBV9, the J call TRBJ2-2, with 13 bases that match TRBD2. V lost 4 bases to trimming and J lost 1 base; unmatched junction nucleotides: 4. The CDR3 contains 17 residues. Germline loops: CDR1 SGDLS, CDR2 YYNGEE. The CDR3 reads CASSTLAGGQNTGELFF. CDR3 bases: TGTGCCAGCAGCACACTAGCGGGGGGGCAGAACACCGGGGAGCTGTTTTTT.

This clone was observed once. V is TRBV24-1 and J is TRBJ2-2, with no clear D. Per the germline V gene, CDR1 is KGHDR and CDR2 is SFDVKD. Trimming took 7 bases from V and 2 from J, leaving 22 bases between them. The CDR3 extends over 18 amino acids. The CDR3 DNA sequence: TGTGCCACCAGCGCGTCATTGGCGGAACTCGTCAACACCGGGGAGCTGTTTTTT. This codes for CATSASLAELVNTGELFF.

The chain's CDR3 is CASSPRWGQNTEAFF. As DNA, the CDR3 is TGTGCCAGCAGCCCCCGTTGGGGCCAAAACACTGAAGCTTTCTTT. V and J are TRBV13 and TRBJ1-1; tentative D call: TRBD1 (5 bases). This CDR3 contains 15 residues. V lost 5 bases, J lost 2 bases, and 15 bases lay in between. CDR1 is PRHDT and CDR2 is FYEKMQ in the germline V gene (reference sequence).

This clone was seen a single time. The rearrangement joins TRBV10-1 to TRBJ1-1, with a weak D call TRBD1 (6 bases). V was trimmed by 3 bases and J by 3 bases, leaving 17 bases between them. The CDR3 has 16 residues. The V gene's germline CDR1 is WNHNN and CDR2 SYGVQD (reference sequence). The CDR3 DNA follows: TGCGCCAGCAGTGACGCGAGGGGGGGTGTGGACACTGAAGCTTTCTTT. Translation gives CASSDARGGVDTEAFF.

This sequence joins TRBV19 and TRBJ2-1; 9 bases align to TRBD2. The junction had 9 bases not matched to a gene; V was cut back by 0 bases and J by 6 bases. This CDR3 region has 17 residues. CDR1 and CDR2 (germline): LNHDA, SQIVND (reference sequence). CDR3 bases: TGTGCCAGTAGTATAGATTTGGGGACTAGCTCACCCAATGAGCAGTTCTTC. Amino acids: CASSIDLGTSSPNEQFF.

This chain joins TRBV2 and TRBJ1-4; 8 bases agree with TRBD1. CDR3 length equals 15 residues. Germline lookup yields CDR1 SNHLY and CDR2 FYNNEI. J lost 1 base, V lost 8 bases, and 6 bases had no gene match. The CDR3 nucleotides read TGTGCCAGCCTGGGACAGGACCTAACTAATGAAAAACTGTTTTTT. Protein product: CASLGQDLTNEKLFF.

The rearrangement uses TRBV2 and TRBJ1-5; TRBD1 matches at 7 bases. The germline V gene has CDR1 SNHLY and CDR2 FYNNEI. V lost 5 bases and J lost 1; bases outside the gene matches: 5. This CDR3 contains 15 residues. In DNA, the CDR3 is TGTGCCAGCAGTACCCCGACAGGGAGCAATCAGCCCCAGCATTTT. Its protein product is CASSTPTGSNQPQHF.

This chain links TRBV5-6 with TRBJ2-5; possible D gene TRBD1, 5 bases. This CDR3 spans 14 amino acids. From germline, CDR1 is SGHDT and CDR2 YYEEEE. V lost 1 base to trimming and J lost 5 bases, with 12 bases between them. The CDR3 spells CASSLRAGQETQYF. The CDR3 nucleotides read TGTGCCAGCAGCTTGAGGGCAGGGCAGGAGACCCAGTACTTC.

The chain has TRBV4-1 and TRBJ2-2, with 12 bases identical to TRBD2. CDR1 MGHRA and CDR2 YSYEKL come from the germline V gene. The trim removed 3 bases at V and 3 bases at J, leaving 5 bases unmatched. There are 17 residues in the CDR3. DNA of the CDR3: TGCGCCAGCAGCCAGTCAGGACTAGCGGGATACACCGGGGAGCTGTTTTTT. Amino acids: CASSQSGLAGYTGELFF.

V is TRBV11-1 and J is TRBJ1-2; 8 bases are shared with TRBD1. Germline V CDR1 and CDR2: SGHAT, FQDESV (reference sequence). J was trimmed by 3 bases and V by 5 bases; bases with no gene match: 8. The CDR3 spans 15 residues. CDR3 region: CASSADRGKDYGYTF. CDR3 DNA sequence: TGTGCCAGCAGCGCCGACAGGGGCAAGGACTATGGCTACACCTTC.

This clone was seen more than once but under ten times. This chain connects TRBV5-1 to TRBJ1-3; weak D call: TRBD1 (6 bases). Per germline, CDR1 SGHRS and CDR2 YFSETQ. The CDR3 consists of 15 residues. The V gene lost 4 bases and the J gene lost 3 bases, with 14 bases spanning the gap. The CDR3 loop is CASSPAGVGGNTIYF. The CDR3 DNA reads TGCGCCAGCAGCCCGGCAGGGGTTGGTGGAAACACCATATATTTT. Filled out from reference TRBV5-1 and TRBJ1-3, the complete variable domain reads KAGVTQTPRYLIKTRGQQVTLSCSPISGHRSVSWYQQTPGQGLQFLFEYFSETQRNKGNFPGRFSGRQFSNSRSEMNVSTLELGDSALYLCASSPAGVGGNTIYFGEGSWLTVV.

The chain joins TRBV6-5 to TRBJ2-7, with D possibly TRBD2 on 5 matching bases. There are 12 residues in the CDR3. CDR1 is MNHEY, CDR2 SVGAGI, per germline. The V and J ends lost 6 bases and 1 base respectively, with 7 bases between them. CDR3 DNA: TGTGCCAGCAGCTGGACTTCCTACGAGCAGTACGTC. This encodes CASSWTSYEQYV.

V and J are TRBV29-1 and TRBJ2-3, with D perhaps TRBD2 (5 bases). The germline CDR1 and CDR2 sequences are SQVTM and ANQGSEA. The V gene lost 7 bases and the J gene lost 1 base, with 12 bases spanning the gap. This CDR3 spans 13 amino acids. The CDR3, as DNA: TGCAGCGCCGGGAAGGCAGGCACAGATACGCAGTATTTT. Its translation is CSAGKAGTDTQYF.

CDR3 residues: CASSLDPRSPEQFF. CDR3 sequence (DNA): TGTGCCAGCAGCTTAGATCCGAGGTCCCCGGAGCAGTTCTTC. The chain has TRBV11-2 and TRBJ2-1, with D hard to call. V was cut by 0 bases and J by 10 bases, with 13 bases left in between. This CDR3 region has 14 residues. CDR1 is SGHAT, CDR2 FQNNGV, per germline.